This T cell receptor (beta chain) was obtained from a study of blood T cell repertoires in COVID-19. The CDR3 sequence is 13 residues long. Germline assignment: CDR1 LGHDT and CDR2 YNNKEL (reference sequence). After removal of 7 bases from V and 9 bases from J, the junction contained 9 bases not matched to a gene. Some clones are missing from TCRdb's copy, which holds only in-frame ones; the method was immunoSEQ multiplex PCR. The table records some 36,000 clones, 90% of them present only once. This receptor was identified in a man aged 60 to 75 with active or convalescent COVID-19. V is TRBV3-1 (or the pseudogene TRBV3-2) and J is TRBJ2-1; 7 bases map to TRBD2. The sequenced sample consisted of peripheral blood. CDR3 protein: CASILSAGSEQFF. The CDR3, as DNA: TGTGCCAGCATATTGTCAGCGGGAAGTGAGCAGTTCTTC.